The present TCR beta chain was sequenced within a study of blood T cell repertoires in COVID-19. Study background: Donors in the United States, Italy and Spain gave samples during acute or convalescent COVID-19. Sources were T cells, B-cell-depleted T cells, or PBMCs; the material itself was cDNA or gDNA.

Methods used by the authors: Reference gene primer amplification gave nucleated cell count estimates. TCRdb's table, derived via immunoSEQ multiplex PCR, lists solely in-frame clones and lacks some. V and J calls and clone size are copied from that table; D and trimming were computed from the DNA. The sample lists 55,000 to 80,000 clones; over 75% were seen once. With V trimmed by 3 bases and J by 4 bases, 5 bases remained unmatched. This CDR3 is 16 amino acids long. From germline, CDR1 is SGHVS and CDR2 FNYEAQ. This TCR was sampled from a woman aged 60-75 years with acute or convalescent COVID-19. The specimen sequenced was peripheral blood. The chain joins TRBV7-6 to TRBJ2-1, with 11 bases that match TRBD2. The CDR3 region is CASSLISGREYNEQFF. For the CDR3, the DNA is TGTGCCAGCAGCTTGATTAGCGGGAGGGAGTACAATGAGCAGTTCTTC.